This TCR beta chain was recovered during a study of blood T cell repertoires in COVID-19. Study-wide context: T cells, B-cell-depleted T cells, or PBMCs provided the cDNA or gDNA that served as material.

Germline V gene lookup returns CDR1 MRHNA and CDR2 SNTAGT. V lost 11 bases, J lost 7 bases, and 15 bases stayed unmatched. The CDR3 spans 16 residues. Produced via immunoSEQ multiplex PCR; TCRdb's table is partial and in-frame only. The data show about 220,000 clones, about 90% seen once. The chain has TRBV6-4 and TRBJ1-6; 9 nucleotides agree with TRBD1. Sequenced: PBMCs or T cells enriched from blood (not recorded which). The receptor was isolated from a woman aged 50 to 60 with acute COVID-19. For the CDR3, the DNA is TGTGCCTCCCTAAGACAGGGGGAACATAGGAATTCACCCCTCCACTTT. Its protein product is CASLRQGEHRNSPLHF.